The present T cell receptor (beta chain) was sequenced within a study of shared clonotypes between healthy human individuals. The repertoire was sequenced with immunoSEQ multiplex PCR; TCRdb's copy has only in-frame clones and lacks some. Seen here are about 450,000 clones, about 76% observed once, and the top ten hold roughly 13%. Germline assignment: CDR1 MDHEN and CDR2 SYDVKM. The V end lost 6 bases, the J end lost 4 bases, and 10 bases lay between the germline ends. The CDR3 spans 13 residues. The receptor was isolated from a middle-aged woman in good health. Some clones in this sample may be carry-over from other donors' samples. The chain links TRBV28 to TRBJ1-3; no clear D gene. The sample taken for sequencing was PBMCs. CDR3 nucleotides: TGTGCCAGCAGCCGAGAGCCGGGAAACACCATATATTTT. Translation gives CASSREPGNTIYF.